This T cell receptor (beta chain) comes out of a study of STAT5B mutations in CD4+ large granular lymphocyte leukemia. This was a survey-level run. The protocol was immunoSEQ multiplex PCR, while the TCRdb copy is restricted to in-frame clones and leaves out a portion. The sample contains over 45,000 clones, roughly three quarters of which appear only once. Germline lookup yields CDR1 SGHVS and CDR2 FQNEAQ. After removal of 5 bases from V and 9 bases from J, the junction contained 9 bases not matched to a gene. This CDR3 spans 13 amino acids. Sequencing input: CD4+ T cells from blood buffy coats. The clonotype originates from a human donor in good health. This chain links TRBV7-8 with TRBJ1-1; 7 positions match TRBD1. The DNA of the CDR3 is TGTGCCAGCAGCCCGAGGGAGGGGGCACAAGCTTTCTTT. Translation: CASSPREGAQAFF. The full variable domain, in which reference TRBV7-8 and TRBJ1-1 provide the parts outside the CDR3, is GAGVSQSPRYKVAKRGQDVALRCDPISGHVSLFWYQQALGQGPEFLTYFQNEAQLDKSGLPSDRFFAERPEGSVSTLKIQRTQQEDSAVYLCASSPREGAQAFFGQGTRLTVV.